This T cell receptor (beta chain) was identified during a study of blood T cell repertoires in COVID-19. On the study more broadly: The United States, Italy and Spain were the sources of the acute and convalescent COVID-19 samples. T cells, B-cell-depleted T cells, or PBMCs supplied cDNA or gDNA.

The CDR3 has 12 amino acids. Germline CDR1 reads SNHLY; CDR2 reads FYNNEI. V was pared by 7 bases and J by 4 bases, with 10 bases between. How the authors handled the data: By means of reference gene primer amplification, nucleated cell counts were estimated. Clones were sequenced by immunoSEQ multiplex PCR, and TCRdb holds only the in-frame ones, with some missing. V, J and clone size are those of that table, while D and trimming were read from the DNA. This sample has about 150,000 clones, with around 84% found just once. This sequence originates from a woman between 50 and 59 years old with acute or convalescent COVID-19. Material: peripheral blood. The chain joins TRBV2 to TRBJ1-1; tentatively, D is TRBD1 (5 bases). Here the CDR3 reads CASNQGSTEAFF. CDR3 DNA sequence: TGTGCCAGCAACCAGGGTTCCACTGAAGCTTTCTTT.